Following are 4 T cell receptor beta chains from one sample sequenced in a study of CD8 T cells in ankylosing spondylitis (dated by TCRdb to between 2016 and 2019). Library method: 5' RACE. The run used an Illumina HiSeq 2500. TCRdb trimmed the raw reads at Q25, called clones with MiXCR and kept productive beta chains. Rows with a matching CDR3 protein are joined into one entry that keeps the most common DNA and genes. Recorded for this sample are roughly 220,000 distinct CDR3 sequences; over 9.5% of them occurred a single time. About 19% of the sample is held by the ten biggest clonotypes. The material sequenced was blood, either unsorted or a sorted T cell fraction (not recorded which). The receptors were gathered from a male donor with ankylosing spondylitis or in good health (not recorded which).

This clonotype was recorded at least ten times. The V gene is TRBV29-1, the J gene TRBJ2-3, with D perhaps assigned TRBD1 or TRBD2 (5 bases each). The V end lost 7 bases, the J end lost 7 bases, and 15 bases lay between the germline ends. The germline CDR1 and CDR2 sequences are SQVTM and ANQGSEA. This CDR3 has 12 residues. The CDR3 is CSGVFGTYTQYF. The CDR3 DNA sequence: TGCAGCGGGGTGTTCGGGACCTATACGCAGTATTTT.

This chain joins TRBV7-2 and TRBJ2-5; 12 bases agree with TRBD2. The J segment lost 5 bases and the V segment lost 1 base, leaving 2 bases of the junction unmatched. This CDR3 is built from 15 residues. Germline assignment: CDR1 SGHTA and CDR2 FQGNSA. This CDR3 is CASSLVLAGGETQYF. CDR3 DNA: TGTGCCAGCAGCTTAGTCCTAGCGGGGGGGGAGACCCAGTACTTC.

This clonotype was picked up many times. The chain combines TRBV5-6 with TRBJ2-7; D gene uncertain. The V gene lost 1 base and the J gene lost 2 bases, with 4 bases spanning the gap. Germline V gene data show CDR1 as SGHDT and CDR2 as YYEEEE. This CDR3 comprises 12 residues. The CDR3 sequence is CASSLRAYEQYF. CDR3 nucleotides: TGTGCCAGCAGCTTGAGGGCCTACGAGCAGTACTTC.

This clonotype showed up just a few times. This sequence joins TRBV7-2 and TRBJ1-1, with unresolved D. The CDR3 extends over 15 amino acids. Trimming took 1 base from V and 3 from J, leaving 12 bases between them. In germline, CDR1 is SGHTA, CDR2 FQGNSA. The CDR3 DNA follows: TGTGCCAGCAGCTTAGTGGGGTCCTACTACACTGAAGCTTTCTTT. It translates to CASSLVGSYYTEAFF.